One and the same sample provided the 14 T cell receptor beta chains below, sequenced in a study. TCRdb re-analysed the 5' RACE reads in MiXCR, keeping a single row per CDR3 protein. The sample comprises approximately 5,400 distinct CDR3 sequences, around 51% of which are singletons, and around 4% rests with the top ten. Sequencing was carried out using memory CD4+ T cells sorted from blood. Subset reported: memory CD4+ T cells, CD4+CD45RO+CD25-. These TCRs come from a female donor with breast cancer.

CDR3 amino acids: CASSVEQETQYF. The CDR3 bases are TGTGCCAGCAGTGTCGAACAAGAGACCCAGTACTTC. J is TRBJ2-5 and V is TRBV2; no definite D call. Germline V gives CDR1 SNHLY, CDR2 FYNNEI. The length of the CDR3 is 12 residues. The V end lost 4 bases, the J end lost 2 bases, and 5 bases lay between the germline ends. Filled out from reference TRBV2 and TRBJ2-5, the complete variable domain reads EPEVTQTPSHQVTQMGQEVILRCVPISNHLYFYWYRQILGQKVEFLVSFYNNEISEKSEIFDDQFSVERPDGSNFTLKIRSTKLEDSAMYFCASSVEQETQYFGPGTRLLVL.

The J gene is TRBJ2-7, the V gene TRBV10-3; perhaps TRBD2 as D (6 bases). This CDR3 region has 13 residues. The germline CDR1 and CDR2 sequences are ENHRY and SYGVKD. Trimming took 10 bases from V and 0 from J, leaving 13 bases between them. CDR3 sequence reads: CATMPGLSYEQYF. The CDR3 region has the DNA TGTGCCACTATGCCGGGACTCTCCTACGAGCAGTACTTC.

On this clonotype itself: Likely a read error: the CDR3 ends without its conserved phenylalanine or tryptophan. V usage is TRBV29-1 and J usage is TRBJ1-1, with D hard to call. Germline V CDR1 and CDR2: SQVTM, ANQGSEA. The CDR3 length is 13 residues. The V end lost 3 bases, the J end lost 3 bases, and 11 bases lay between the germline ends. CDR3 sequence (DNA): TGCAGCGTTGATGGAAATAAGGACACTGAAGCTTTCTTA. This gives the protein CSVDGNKDTEAFL.

V gene TRBV7-2 combines with J gene TRBJ1-5; D uncertain. Germline V gives CDR1 SGHTA, CDR2 FQGNSA. This CDR3 spans 13 amino acids. The V and J ends lost 1 base and 8 bases respectively, with 9 bases between them. This CDR3 reads CASSLGGLKPQHF. CDR3 coding DNA: TGTGCCAGCAGCTTAGGAGGTCTTAAGCCCCAGCATTTT. Full variable domain (missing parts from reference TRBV7-2 and TRBJ1-5): GAGVSQSPSNKVTEKGKDVELRCDPISGHTALYWYRQSLGQGLEFLIYFQGNSAPDKSGLPSDRFSAERTGGSVSTLTIQRTQQEDSAVYLCASSLGGLKPQHFGDGTRLSIL.

This clonotype has a single count. The chain combines TRBV7-3 with TRBJ2-3, with D maybe TRBD1 (6 bases). The CDR3 contains 13 residues. Trimming shortened V by 2 bases and J by 4 bases, and 7 bases separated the two germline ends. The germline gives CDR1 SGHTA, CDR2 FQGTGA. For the CDR3, the DNA is TGTGCCAGCAGCTTACCAGGGGCAGATACGCAGTATTTT. Translated: CASSLPGADTQYF.

This clonotype was observed a handful of times. The V call is TRBV6-2 or TRBV6-3, the J call TRBJ2-3; 11 positions match TRBD2. From germline, CDR1 is MNHEY and CDR2 SVGEGT. With 6 bases clipped from V and 5 bases from J, the junction kept 7 bases outside the gene matches. The CDR3 is 15 amino acids. CDR3 region: CASRFLAGGGDTQYF. The CDR3 coding sequence is TGTGCCAGCAGGTTCCTAGCGGGAGGCGGAGATACGCAGTATTTT.

There are a few counts of this clonotype. The chain has TRBV5-1 and TRBJ1-2, with TRBD1 matching 7 bases. Trimming cost V 1 base and J 6 bases; bases outside gene matches: 3. Germline V gene lookup returns CDR1 SGHRS and CDR2 YFSETQ. CDR3 length: 13 amino acids. Here the CDR3 DNA reads TGCGCCAGCAGCTTGCGTACAGGGGATGGCTACACCTTC. Amino acids: CASSLRTGDGYTF.

The genes are TRBV6-5 and TRBJ2-1; tentatively, D is TRBD2 (6 bases). Germline V gene data show CDR1 as MNHEY and CDR2 as SVGAGI. Between the trimmed V and J ends, which lost 3 bases and 3 bases, there was a span of 15 bases. The CDR3 has 16 amino acids. The CDR3 DNA reads as TGTGCCAGCAGTTATGGAACTAGCCAATACTACAATGAGCAGTTCTTC. This translates into CASSYGTSQYYNEQFF.

The chain recombines TRBV15 with TRBJ2-7; perhaps TRBD2 as D (6 bases). CDR1 LNHNV and CDR2 YYDKDF come from the germline V gene (reference sequence). The CDR3 has 14 amino acids. The germline V and J ends were trimmed by 3 bases and 4 bases, with 13 bases remaining between them. The DNA of the CDR3 is TGTGCCACCAGCAGCGGGGGAGATTTATACGAGCAGTACTTC. Encoded protein: CATSSGGDLYEQYF.

The rearrangement joins TRBV4-2 to TRBJ2-7, with a tentative D call TRBD1 (6 bases). Germline assignment: CDR1 LGHNA and CDR2 YNFKEQ. There are 14 residues in the CDR3. Trimming left V 4 bases short and J 0 bases short, with 10 bases between. This CDR3 is CASSLRDNSYEQYF. In DNA, the CDR3 is TGTGCCAGCAGCCTCCGGGACAACTCCTACGAGCAGTACTTC.

This rearrangement joins TRBV3-1 to TRBJ1-2; D may be TRBD1 (5 bases). Germline V gene sequence: CDR1 LGHDT, CDR2 YNNKEL (reference sequence). The CDR3 extends over 13 amino acids. Trimming shortened V by 0 bases and J by 7 bases, and 9 bases separated the two germline ends. In DNA, the CDR3 is TGTGCCAGCAGCCAAGAAACAGGCCCTGGCTACACCTTC. The encoded protein is CASSQETGPGYTF.

This sequence joins TRBV28 and TRBJ1-2; 7 positions match TRBD1. V shed 5 bases, J shed 5 bases, and the junction held 11 bases outside the gene matches. Germline assignment: CDR1 MDHEN and CDR2 SYDVKM. The CDR3 is 15 amino acids. The CDR3 spells CASSTRDRLGYGYTF. CDR3 bases: TGTGCCAGCAGTACGCGGGACAGATTAGGATATGGCTACACCTTC.

In this sample, this clonotype turned up once. CDR3 nucleotides: TGCAGTGTAAGGGGAGGGACTGGCTACACCTTC. Its translation is CSVRGGTGYTF. The chain joins TRBV20-1 to TRBJ1-2, with D possibly TRBD1 on 5 matching bases. The CDR3 runs to 11 residues. The V end lost 7 bases, the J end lost 7 bases, and 13 bases lay between the germline ends. Germline CDR1 and CDR2: DFQATT and SNEGSKA (reference sequence).

V and J are TRBV7-3 and TRBJ1-1, with D maybe TRBD1 (5 bases). Germline loops: CDR1 SGHTA, CDR2 FQGTGA. CDR3 size: 14 residues. The germline V and J ends were trimmed by 10 bases and 0 bases, with 15 bases remaining between them. The CDR3 nucleotides are TGTGCCACCGATATGGGGACGGTGAACACTGAAGCTTTCTTT. Translation gives CATDMGTVNTEAFF.